Presented here are 20 T cell receptor beta chains from one specimen sequenced in a study of tumor-infiltrating lymphocytes in primary liver carcinoma. Starting material of 400 to 600 ng total RNA yielded TCR beta cDNA via a constant-region primer. A slightly modified ARM-PCR protocol with three nested multiplex PCR rounds produced these TCR beta libraries. Use of TRBV1-TRBV30 forward primers with a C-beta reverse primer characterized the first two PCR rounds, which lasted about 9 cycles each. Using its own MiXCR run on the multiplex PCR reads, TCRdb lists one record per CDR3 protein. The sample includes some 190,000 distinct CDR3 sequences, over 45% of them seen just once. Researchers drew blood RNA from unsorted whole blood and extracted germline DNA as well. The sample taken for sequencing was peripheral blood. The receptors originated from a man aged 35 to 55 with primary liver carcinoma and hepatitis B virus infection.

As concerns this clonotype: At one end the junction does not follow the germline gene, possibly because of a read error. This chain uses TRBV10-3 with TRBJ2-2, with D possibly TRBD2 on 5 matching bases. CDR3 length equals 13 residues. The germline CDR1 and CDR2 sequences are ENHRY and SYGVKD. CDR3 sequence reads: CGTRRPSTGELIF. CDR3 sequence (DNA): TGTGGCACCAGAAGGCCCTCCACCGGGGAGCTGATTTTT.

Comments on this clonotype: Sequence at one end of the junction differs from germline and may be a read error. V gene TRBV7-9 combines with J gene TRBJ2-5; 12 bases line up with TRBD2. This CDR3 spans 16 amino acids. In germline, CDR1 is SEHNR, CDR2 FQNEAQ (reference sequence). The CDR3 coding sequence is TGTACCAGCAGCCCATCAGGACTAGCGGGAATGGAGACCCAGTACTTC. As protein: CTSSPSGLAGMETQYF.

This clonotype was found a few times. The V gene is TRBV6-1, the J gene TRBJ2-7; D unresolved. The CDR3 totals 15 residues. Trimming shortened V by 0 bases and J by 3 bases, and 12 bases separated the two germline ends. Per the germline V gene, CDR1 is MNHNS and CDR2 is SASEGT. CDR3 in amino acids: CASSEAGSYLYEQYF. For the CDR3, the DNA is TGTGCCAGCAGTGAAGCGGGGTCGTACCTCTACGAGCAGTACTTC.

Points on this clonotype: A junction boundary mismatches the germline segment, possibly from a read error. The chain carries TRBV11-2 and TRBJ2-3; D might be TRBD2 (6 bases). Germline V gene data show CDR1 as SGHAT and CDR2 as FQNNGV. The CDR3 runs 15 residues. The CDR3 DNA reads as TGTGCCAGCAGCTTAATAGCGGTGAGCACAGATGCGCAGTATTTT. It yields the protein CASSLIAVSTDAQYF.

This clonotype showed up many times. The chain combines TRBV6-6 with TRBJ2-1; D remains ambiguous. V was cut by 0 bases and J by 6 bases, with 12 bases left in between. The CDR3 consists of 15 residues. In germline, CDR1 is MNHNY, CDR2 SVGAGI (reference sequence). The CDR3 DNA follows: TGTGCCAGCAGTTACTCTTCTAGTATCGGCAATGAGCAGTTCTTC. It translates to CASSYSSSIGNEQFF.

J is TRBJ2-7 and V is TRBV19; no clear D gene. There are 14 residues in the CDR3. Germline CDR1 is LNHDA and CDR2 is SQIVND (reference sequence). Trimming pared 3 bases from V and 0 bases from J, leaving 9 bases between. CDR3: CASSISTFSYEQYF. The CDR3 DNA follows: TGTGCCAGTAGTATTTCCACATTCTCCTACGAGCAGTACTTC.

This clonotype has a count of ten or more. The chain employs TRBV11-2 and TRBJ2-3; D is ambiguous. CDR3 length: 15 residues. The germline V and J ends were trimmed by 6 bases and 2 bases, with 15 bases remaining between them. Germline V gene sequence: CDR1 SGHAT, CDR2 FQNNGV. The CDR3 sequence: CASRPGRIITDTQYF. The DNA for the CDR3 is TGTGCCAGCAGGCCCGGACGGATAATCACAGATACGCAGTATTTT.

The CDR3 DNA sequence: TGTGCCAGCAGCCAAGGGGGGACAGTTAGCGATGAGCAGTTCTTC. As protein: CASSQGGTVSDEQFF. This sequence joins TRBV4-2 and TRBJ2-1, with 7 nucleotides matching TRBD1. Germline-derived CDR1 and CDR2 are LGHNA and YNFKEQ. The V segment lost 1 base and the J segment 8 bases; nucleotides outside the gene matches: 8. This CDR3 has 15 amino acids.

For this clonotype: Sequence at one end of the junction differs from germline and may be a read error. The V call is TRBV6-5, the J call TRBJ2-1; possibly TRBD2 for D (9 bases). This CDR3 region has 22 residues. CDR1 and CDR2 from the germline V gene are MNHEY and SVGAGI. The CDR3 DNA reads as TGTGCCAGCAGTTACTCCGGTACAGGGGGGCTTAGCGGGAGTGGGTCCTACATTGAGCAGTTCTTC. Its translation is CASSYSGTGGLSGSGSYIEQFF.

A remark on this clonotype: Its ends do not fully match the called genes, so a read error is possible. The chain joins TRBV6-1 to TRBJ1-1; no reliable D call. The CDR3 loop spans 9 amino acids. CDR1 MNHNS and CDR2 SASEGT come from the germline V gene. The CDR3 region has the DNA TGTACCAGCAGTACGGAAGCTTTCTTT. This codes for CTSSTEAFF.

This clonotype has ten or more counts. The J gene is TRBJ1-4, the V gene TRBV11-1; D uncertain. This CDR3 spans 17 amino acids. Germline assignment: CDR1 SGHAT and CDR2 FQDESV (reference sequence). V lost 5 bases to trimming and J lost 0 bases, with 16 bases between them. CDR3 sequence (DNA): TGTGCCAGCAGCCGAAGAAGGGTCCCCACAACTAATGAAAAACTGTTTTTT. Translating gives CASSRRRVPTTNEKLFF.

The chain employs TRBV30 and TRBJ2-3; 9 bases fit TRBD2. The trim removed 5 bases at V and 0 bases at J, leaving 12 bases unmatched. Germline V gives CDR1 GTSNPN, CDR2 SVGIG (reference sequence). The CDR3 loop spans 17 amino acids. CDR3 region: CAWLLPSSGTSTDTQYF. Written as DNA, the CDR3 is TGTGCCTGGCTACTACCTTCTAGCGGGACTAGCACAGATACGCAGTATTTT.

Turning to this clonotype: A much more abundant neighbour one base away suggests this may be a read error. The chain couples TRBV11-2 to TRBJ2-5; no firm D call. Germline V gene data show CDR1 as SGHAT and CDR2 as FQNNGV. The CDR3 sequence is 15 residues long. In DNA form, the CDR3 reads TGTGCCAGCAGGTTAGCCGTGGGTGCTTGGGAGACCCAGTACTTC. This translates into CASRLAVGAWETQYF.

This clonotype was counted only a few times. This chain links TRBV6-5 with TRBJ1-5; unclear D gene. This CDR3 is built from 15 residues. Germline V lookup: CDR1 MNHEY, CDR2 SVGAGI. V lost 2 bases to trimming and J lost 0 bases, with 8 bases between them. The DNA of the CDR3 is TGTGCCAGCAGTTACAACGGGTATAGCAATCAGCCCCAGCATTTT. It specifies CASSYNGYSNQPQHF.

The chain has TRBV6-2 or TRBV6-3 and TRBJ1-5; possible D gene TRBD1, 5 bases. Germline V lookup: CDR1 MNHEY, CDR2 SVGEGT. The CDR3 runs 14 residues. Between the trimmed V and J ends, which lost 7 bases and 3 bases, there was a span of 13 bases. The CDR3 reads CASNYRQLNQPQHF. CDR3 bases: TGTGCCAGCAACTATAGACAGCTCAATCAGCCCCAGCATTTT.

This clonotype has just a few counts. The chain uses TRBV5-4 and TRBJ2-2; no clear D gene. V was trimmed by 5 bases and J by 1 base, leaving 12 bases between them. Germline V gene data show CDR1 as SGHNT and CDR2 as YYREEE (reference sequence). This CDR3 spans 15 amino acids. The CDR3 region is CASRRNDGNTGELFF. Here the CDR3 DNA reads TGTGCCAGCAGACGAAATGACGGGAACACCGGGGAGCTGTTTTTT.

As for this clonotype: Because it lacks the conserved phenylalanine or tryptophan at the end, this CDR3 is likely a read error. This chain joins TRBV11-2 and TRBJ1-2; 7 bases agree with TRBD1. Germline V gene sequence: CDR1 SGHAT, CDR2 FQNNGV. This CDR3 is built from 13 residues. CDR3 nucleotides: TGTGCCAGAAGCTTACGGGACAGCTATGGCTACACCTCC. Amino acid sequence: CARSLRDSYGYTS.

This clonotype was counted a few times. The chain carries TRBV29-1 and TRBJ2-5; D remains ambiguous. CDR1 and CDR2 (germline): SQVTM, ANQGSEA. Trimming shortened V by 8 bases and J by 2 bases, and 12 bases separated the two germline ends. There are 12 residues in the CDR3. CDR3 in amino acids: CSYTRQQETQYF. The CDR3 DNA sequence: TGCAGCTATACGAGGCAGCAAGAGACCCAGTACTTC.

In this sample, this clonotype turned up many times. V gene TRBV29-1 combines with J gene TRBJ2-3; D is unclear. Per the germline V gene, CDR1 is SQVTM and CDR2 is ANQGSEA. This CDR3 is 11 amino acids long. The ends were cut back, 4 bases at V and 7 bases at J, with 9 bases in the middle. CDR3 nucleotide sequence: TGCAGCGTTGTGTTTCCTCATACGCAGTATTTT. Translation gives CSVVFPHTQYF.

Points on this clonotype: At one of its ends the junction is not consistent with the germline gene, which may arise from a read error. This chain uses TRBV29-1 with TRBJ2-1, with 13 bases fitting TRBD2. Germline lookup yields CDR1 SQVTM and CDR2 ANQGSEA. This CDR3 is built from 16 residues. CDR3 loop: CSVTWTSGSSYNEHFF. For the CDR3, the DNA is TGCAGCGTCACCTGGACTAGCGGGAGCTCCTACAATGAGCATTTCTTC.